The 5 T cell receptor beta chains below all came from one sample that was sequenced in a study of blood T cell repertoires in COVID-19. Sequenced by immunoSEQ multiplex PCR; TCRdb stores in-frame clones only, minus some. The data show around 300,000 clones, approximately 87% seen once. Sequencing was done on a sample of peripheral blood. The receptors were gathered from a woman between 50 and 59 years old with active or convalescent COVID-19.

A single count supports this clone. The chain links TRBV9 to TRBJ1-1; TRBD1 matches at 10 bases. V lost 0 bases to trimming and J lost 0 bases; unmatched junction nucleotides: 14. Germline CDR1 and CDR2: SGDLS and YYNGEE. The CDR3 covers 20 residues. CDR3 coding DNA: TGTGCCAGCAGCGTAGAGGGGACAGGGGCCGCAAGAGCGGTGAACACTGAAGCTTTCTTT. Translation: CASSVEGTGAARAVNTEAFF. Complete variable domain (other parts from reference TRBV9 and TRBJ1-1): DSGVTQTPKHLITATGQRVTLRCSPRSGDLSVYWYQQSLDQGLQFLIQYYNGEERAKGNILERFSAQQFPDLHSELNLSSLELGDSALYFCASSVEGTGAARAVNTEAFFGQGTRLTVV.

The rearrangement joins TRBV19 to TRBJ1-1, with a possible D match to TRBD1 (5 bases). The CDR3 contains 16 residues. Germline loops: CDR1 LNHDA, CDR2 SQIVND (reference sequence). Trimming cost V 5 bases and J 5 bases, with 21 bases left between them. The CDR3 sequence is CASSPSSRSGGTEAFF. The CDR3 DNA is TGTGCCAGTAGTCCCTCGTCGAGGTCGGGGGGGACTGAAGCTTTCTTT.

The J gene is TRBJ1-1, the V gene TRBV5-1; 10 nucleotides align to TRBD1. Germline V lookup: CDR1 SGHRS, CDR2 YFSETQ. V was clipped by 4 bases and J by 5 bases; unmatched bases: 8. The CDR3 has 15 residues. Here the CDR3 reads CASSERTGGSTEAFF. CDR3 nucleotides: TGCGCCAGCAGCGAGAGGACAGGGGGATCGACTGAAGCTTTCTTT.

For the CDR3, the DNA is TGTGCCTGGAGTGCAACCGGGACAGTCAAAGTTACCATATATTTT. Translation: CAWSATGTVKVTIYF. The chain recombines TRBV30 with TRBJ1-3, with 7 bases identical to TRBD1. Germline trimming cut 1 base from V and 10 bases from J; bases unmatched to any gene: 13. CDR3 length: 15 residues. The germline V gene has CDR1 GTSNPN and CDR2 SVGIG (reference sequence).

This sequence joins TRBV10-3 and TRBJ2-1; 7 bases fit TRBD2. The CDR3 length is 17 residues. Germline V CDR1 and CDR2: ENHRY, SYGVKD. The V gene end was trimmed by 7 bases and the J gene end by 8 bases; junction bases not matched to a gene: 20. The CDR3 sequence is CAITETLADMVGDEQFF. DNA for the CDR3: TGTGCCATCACCGAAACCCTAGCGGACATGGTAGGAGATGAGCAGTTCTTC.